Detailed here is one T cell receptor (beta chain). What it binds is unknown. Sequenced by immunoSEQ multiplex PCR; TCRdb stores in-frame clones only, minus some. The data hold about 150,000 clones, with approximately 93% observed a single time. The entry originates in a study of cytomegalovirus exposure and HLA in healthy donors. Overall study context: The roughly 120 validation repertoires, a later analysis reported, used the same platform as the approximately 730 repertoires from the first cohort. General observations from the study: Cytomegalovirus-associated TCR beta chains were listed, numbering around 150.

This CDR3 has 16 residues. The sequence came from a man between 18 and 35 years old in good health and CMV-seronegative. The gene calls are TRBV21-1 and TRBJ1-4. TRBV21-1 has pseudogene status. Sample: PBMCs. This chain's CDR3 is CASNRRRSRTNEKLFF. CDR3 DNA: TGTGCCAGCAACCGGAGGAGGTCGCGAACTAATGAAAAACTGTTTTTT.